The 24 T cell receptor beta chains below all came from one sample that was sequenced in a study of cytomegalovirus exposure and HLA in healthy donors. TCRdb's copy holds only in-frame clones and misses some; the assay was immunoSEQ multiplex PCR. The sample lists about 270,000 clones; 70% to 90% were seen once. The sample comprised PBMCs. The receptors come from a woman aged 18-29 years in good health and CMV-seronegative.

A single count supports this clone. V gene TRBV6-5 combines with J gene TRBJ2-2; D perhaps matches TRBD1 (5 bases). Germline CDR1 MNHEY, CDR2 SVGAGI. The V end lost 7 bases, the J end lost 6 bases, and 18 bases lay between the germline ends. CDR3 length equals 15 residues. The CDR3 loop reads CASTTRVRVAGELFF. CDR3 in DNA: TGTGCCAGCACCACACGGGTCAGGGTCGCCGGGGAGCTGTTTTTT.

The rearrangement joins TRBV27 to TRBJ2-3; TRBD2 aligns across 9 bases. The CDR3 is 17 residues long. The germline V gene encodes CDR1 MNHEY and CDR2 SMNVEV (reference sequence). J lost 4 bases, V lost 4 bases, and 12 bases had no gene match. The CDR3 region has the DNA TGTGCCAGCAGTTCCTCTCAAGCGGGGGGAGATTCAGATACGCAGTATTTT. It yields the protein CASSSSQAGGDSDTQYF.

This clone has just a few counts. V gene TRBV9 combines with J gene TRBJ2-7; D is undetermined. In germline, CDR1 is SGDLS, CDR2 YYNGEE. The CDR3 totals 13 residues. V gave up 0 bases and J gave up 5 bases, with 9 bases separating them. CDR3: CASSVAADNEQYF. DNA of the CDR3: TGTGCCAGCAGCGTAGCGGCCGACAACGAGCAGTACTTC.

The V call is TRBV7-9, the J call TRBJ2-1, with 11 bases aligning to TRBD1. V lost 5 bases to trimming and J lost 5 bases; unmatched junction nucleotides: 11. The germline V gene has CDR1 SEHNR and CDR2 FQNEAQ (reference sequence). This CDR3 is built from 17 residues. In nucleotides, the CDR3 is TGTGCCAGCAGCCTCAGAACCGGGACAGGGGGACACAATGAGCAGTTCTTC. Encoded protein: CASSLRTGTGGHNEQFF.

V is TRBV29-1 and J is TRBJ1-2; the match to TRBD1 covers 7 bases. Unmatched junction bases numbered 5, after V lost 4 bases and J lost 0 bases. CDR1 is SQVTM and CDR2 is ANQGSEA in the germline V gene. The CDR3 is 14 amino acids. The CDR3 DNA is TGCAGCGTTGCAAAACAGGGGACTAACTATGGCTACACCTTC. Translated: CSVAKQGTNYGYTF.

This chain links TRBV5-1 with TRBJ1-1; D is undetermined. CDR1 is SGHRS, CDR2 YFSETQ, per germline. V dropped 0 bases and J dropped 1 base, with 13 bases sitting between them. The CDR3 covers 16 residues. Here the CDR3 DNA reads TGCGCCAGCAGCTTGGTAGTTGCCCTAAGGAACACTGAAGCTTTCTTT. Translation: CASSLVVALRNTEAFF.

The CDR3 loop is CASSLAGLTSGSYEQYF. The CDR3 region has the DNA TGTGCCAGCAGCTTAGCGGGATTGACTAGCGGGTCCTACGAGCAGTACTTC. The rearrangement uses TRBV7-9 and TRBJ2-7, with TRBD2 matching over 10 bases. Germline V gives CDR1 SEHNR, CDR2 FQNEAQ (reference sequence). V was pared by 0 bases and J by 1 base, with 6 bases of the junction left unmatched. CDR3 length: 17 residues.

This clone was found a few times. The V gene is TRBV28, the J gene TRBJ1-6; D gene uncertain. Looked up from germline, CDR1 is MDHEN and CDR2 is SYDVKM. The CDR3 loop spans 13 amino acids. Trimming took off 10 bases at V and 10 bases at J, with 17 bases between the two ends. The CDR3 coding sequence is TGTGCCATCAAGGAGGGTCGGGCATCACCCCTCCACTTT. Amino acids: CAIKEGRASPLHF.

The J gene is TRBJ1-2, the V gene TRBV5-5; D remains ambiguous. The V gene's germline CDR1 is SGHKS and CDR2 YYEKEE (reference sequence). Trimming shortened V by 4 bases and J by 5 bases, and 21 bases separated the two germline ends. The CDR3 loop spans 16 amino acids. CDR3 in amino acids: CASSAYEGSLKYGYTF. The DNA of the CDR3 is TGTGCCAGCAGCGCTTACGAGGGCAGTTTGAAGTATGGCTACACCTTC.

The chain couples TRBV7-6 to TRBJ1-4; D is undetermined. The V gene lost 4 bases and the J gene lost 0 bases, with 9 bases spanning the gap. Germline lookup yields CDR1 SGHVS and CDR2 FNYEAQ. The CDR3 extends over 15 amino acids. This CDR3 is CASSSSPSTNEKLFF. Here the CDR3 DNA reads TGTGCCAGCAGCTCCAGTCCGTCAACTAATGAAAAACTGTTTTTT.

The rearrangement uses TRBV19 and TRBJ2-7, with 7 bases that match TRBD1. V lost 8 bases to trimming and J lost 13 bases; unmatched junction nucleotides: 8. The CDR3 loop spans 10 amino acids. Germline assignment: CDR1 LNHDA and CDR2 SQIVND (reference sequence). Written as DNA, the CDR3 is TGTGCCAGTGGGGTAGGGGGCCTTTACTTC. As protein: CASGVGGLYF.

J is TRBJ1-2 and V is TRBV10-3; 11 nucleotides align to TRBD1. Germline CDR1 is ENHRY and CDR2 is SYGVKD. The CDR3 loop spans 13 amino acids. J was trimmed by 6 bases and V by 11 bases; bases with no gene match: 8. CDR3 DNA sequence: TGTGCCTCCCTTGGACAGGGGGCTGATGGCTACACCTTC. Its protein is CASLGQGADGYTF.

CDR3 region: CASSSTSDEQYF. As DNA, the CDR3 is TGTGCCAGCAGCTCCACTAGCGACGAGCAGTACTTC. The rearrangement uses TRBV13 and TRBJ2-7; 7 bases fit TRBD2. Germline lookup yields CDR1 PRHDT and CDR2 FYEKMQ (reference sequence). With 4 bases clipped from V and 5 bases from J, the junction kept 2 bases outside the gene matches. The CDR3 length is 12 residues.

This chain connects TRBV11-2 to TRBJ2-1; TRBD2 matches 8 bases. J lost 7 bases, V lost 0 bases, and 8 bases had no gene match. Germline lookup yields CDR1 SGHAT and CDR2 FQNNGV. The CDR3 consists of 16 residues. The CDR3 sequence is CASSLDFNSGNNEQFF. The CDR3 nucleotides are TGTGCCAGCAGCTTAGATTTCAATAGCGGGAATAATGAGCAGTTCTTC.

The chain combines TRBV30 with TRBJ1-5; possible D gene TRBD1, 6 bases. Trimming took off 2 bases at V and 2 bases at J, with 13 bases between the two ends. The germline gives CDR1 GTSNPN, CDR2 SVGIG (reference sequence). The CDR3 covers 15 residues. The CDR3 spells CAWSRGISGNQPQHF. The CDR3 coding sequence is TGTGCCTGGAGTAGGGGGATTAGTGGCAATCAGCCCCAGCATTTT. The full variable domain, with the rest looked up from reference TRBV30 and TRBJ1-5, is SQTIHQWPATLVQPVGSPLSLECTVEGTSNPNLYWYRQAAGRGLQLLFYSVGIGQISSEVPQNLSASRPQDRQFILSSKKLLLSDSGFYLCAWSRGISGNQPQHFGDGTRLSIL.

This clone was found a few times. V gene TRBV19 combines with J gene TRBJ2-2; D is possibly TRBD2 (6 bases). CDR3 length: 13 residues. V was shortened by 7 bases and J by 5 bases, with 11 bases between the two germline ends. The germline V gene has CDR1 LNHDA and CDR2 SQIVND (reference sequence). CDR3 nucleotides: TGTGCCAGTATGCTCGGGGGAACCGGGGAGCTGTTTTTT. Its protein is CASMLGGTGELFF.

The rearrangement links TRBV28 to TRBJ2-5; a possible D gene is TRBD2 (7 bases). Germline V gives CDR1 MDHEN, CDR2 SYDVKM. CDR3 length: 14 residues. Trimming took off 6 bases at V and 5 bases at J, with 16 bases between the two ends. CDR3 loop: CASSRGGAGETQYF. As DNA, the CDR3 is TGTGCCAGCAGCCGAGGGGGGGCCGGGGAGACCCAGTACTTC.

The chain couples TRBV4-2 to TRBJ2-1; TRBD2 aligns across 12 bases. Unmatched junction bases numbered 5, after V lost 1 base and J lost 4 bases. Germline loops: CDR1 LGHNA, CDR2 YNFKEQ. This CDR3 is 17 amino acids long. The CDR3 sequence: CASSQGLAGVVYNEQFF. CDR3 nucleotide sequence: TGTGCCAGCAGCCAAGGACTAGCGGGAGTTGTATACAATGAGCAGTTCTTC.

V is TRBV6-5 and J is TRBJ2-7, with D perhaps matching TRBD1 (6 bases). Germline CDR1 MNHEY, CDR2 SVGAGI. With 0 bases removed from V and 2 bases from J, the gap between germline ends came to 11 bases. The CDR3 sequence is 15 residues long. The DNA for the CDR3 is TGTGCCAGCAGTTACTCCCGACAGGACGCCTACGAGCAGTACTTC. Protein product: CASSYSRQDAYEQYF.

Concerning this clone: At one boundary the junction diverges from the germline segment, which might be a read error. The chain carries TRBV27 and TRBJ2-1; 8 nucleotides match TRBD2. The germline V gene has CDR1 MNHEY and CDR2 SMNVEV (reference sequence). CDR3 length equals 15 residues. The CDR3 bases are TGTGCCAGCAGTTCTGCGGGGGGCTCCCACAATGAGCAGTTCTTC. This sequence encodes CASSSAGGSHNEQFF.

The chain couples TRBV4-3 to TRBJ2-7; 7 bases agree with TRBD1. The CDR3 sequence is 15 residues long. Trimming at V came to 4 bases and at J to 3 bases, leaving 9 bases not matched to a gene. From germline, CDR1 is LGHNA and CDR2 YSLEER. CDR3 DNA: TGCGCCAGCAGCCTCCAAAGGGACAGCCTCTACGAGCAGTACTTC. Its translation is CASSLQRDSLYEQYF.

In this sample, this clone turned up a few times. V and J are TRBV29-1 and TRBJ1-2; tentative D call: TRBD1 (5 bases). CDR3 size: 13 residues. The germline V gene encodes CDR1 SQVTM and CDR2 ANQGSEA. Trimming took 7 bases from V and 2 from J, leaving 14 bases between them. The CDR3 DNA follows: TGCAGCGCCACCCCTCCAGGGAACTATGGCTACACCTTC. Translating gives CSATPPGNYGYTF.

The chain uses TRBV27 and TRBJ2-5; TRBD1 aligns across 11 bases. Per the germline V gene, CDR1 is MNHEY and CDR2 is SMNVEV (reference sequence). V lost 6 bases and J lost 5; bases outside the gene matches: 8. The CDR3 loop spans 15 amino acids. CDR3 protein: CASSTDRGLRETQYF. CDR3 DNA sequence: TGTGCCAGCAGCACGGACAGGGGGCTGCGGGAGACCCAGTACTTC.

The chain links TRBV30 to TRBJ2-7; D gene ambiguous. Germline CDR1 and CDR2: GTSNPN and SVGIG (reference sequence). V gave up 2 bases and J gave up 0 bases, with 5 bases separating them. The CDR3 is made up of 12 amino acids. The CDR3 coding sequence is TGTGCCTGGAGTTCTCTCTCCTACGAGCAGTACTTC. Its protein product is CAWSSLSYEQYF.